This TCR beta chain appears in the sequencing data of a study of shared clonotypes between healthy human individuals. Across the study: Each donor's CD8 memory used one plate, CD8 naive two, each CD4 subset three.

Generated by immunoSEQ multiplex PCR, the TCRdb table keeps only in-frame clones and is missing some. The table records a few hundred thousand clones, roughly 96% of them present only once. Germline V gene data show CDR1 as SNHLY and CDR2 as FYNNEI. The V gene lost 2 bases and the J gene lost 5 bases, with 1 base spanning the gap. The CDR3 spans 10 residues. CD45RO negativity and positive selection for CCR7 defined naive CD8 cells, a population that excluded terminally differentiated effector memory CD45RA+ cells. V is TRBV2 and J is TRBJ2-7; D gene ambiguous. Sequenced sample: naive CD8+ T cells sorted from blood. The clonotype comes from a woman aged 25 to 39 in good health. The chain's CDR3 is CASSEHEQYF. The CDR3, as DNA: TGTGCCAGCAGTGAACACGAGCAGTACTTC.